The T cell receptor beta chain described here comes from a study of T cell repertoires in cytomegalovirus infection. Study details: Public TCR beta signatures were indicative of both CMV infection and a matching HLA type.

In TCRdb, the reads were re-called with MiXCR into one record per CDR3 protein. The sample lists hundreds of thousands of distinct CDR3 sequences, less than 40% occurring once. Regarding this clonotype: Its antigen remains unknown.

The CDR3 is 12 residues long. CDR1 MDHEN and CDR2 SYDVKM come from the germline V gene. With V trimmed by 6 bases and J by 9 bases, 7 bases remained unmatched. General study points: HLA-C-restricted CMV clonotypes gave the most frequent clonotype in two of eight donors. Carriers of CMV and the relevant HLA type were discriminated by public TCR beta frequency.

This chain uses TRBV28 with TRBJ1-1, with 7 bases that match TRBD1. The sequenced material came from PBMCs. This clonotype was obtained from a human donor in good health (CMV status not recorded). Some clones in this sample may be carry-over from other donors' samples. CDR3 region: CASRNTGVKAFF. CDR3 sequence (DNA): TGTGCCAGCAGGAACACAGGGGTGAAAGCTTTCTTT.